The 18 T cell receptor beta chains listed next were all sequenced from one sample in a study of T-cell reconstitution after alpha-beta-depleted transplantation in children. Unique molecular identifiers tagged the TCRbeta library. TCRdb ran MiXCR on the PCR reads and lists one entry per CDR3 protein. The data show over 550,000 distinct CDR3 sequences, roughly a tenth seen once. The sequenced sample was PBMCs from the stem cell graft donor, obtained from the stem cell graft. The receptor source for this set is a human donor who donated a stem cell graft to a child with acute myeloid leukemia.

The chain is built from TRBV20-1 and TRBJ2-1; maybe TRBD2 (5 bases). V shed 1 base and J shed 8 bases, with 12 bases lying between them. The germline V gene encodes CDR1 DFQATT and CDR2 SNEGSKA (reference sequence). The CDR3 is made up of 13 amino acids. CDR3 in DNA: TGCAGTGCTAGAGTGTTTACTAGGGATGAGCAGTTCTTC. Its translation is CSARVFTRDEQFF.

This clonotype has at least ten counts. The chain recombines TRBV21-1 with TRBJ2-7; TRBD1, the table's D call, lacks a check against the DNA. TRBV21-1 is described as a pseudogene. The CDR3 is made up of 13 amino acids. The CDR3 bases are TGTGCCAGCAGCAGTGAACAGGGGTACGAGCAGTACTTC. Protein: CASSSEQGYEQYF.

The chain carries TRBV5-1 and TRBJ2-1; D uncertain. This CDR3 has 16 amino acids. The germline V gene encodes CDR1 SGHRS and CDR2 YFSETQ. V gave up 4 bases and J gave up 0 bases, with 14 bases separating them. The CDR3 here is CASSGYDQASYNEQFF. CDR3 bases: TGCGCCAGCAGCGGGTATGACCAGGCCTCCTACAATGAGCAGTTCTTC. Using reference TRBV5-1 and TRBJ2-1 for the parts outside the CDR3, the full variable domain is KAGVTQTPRYLIKTRGQQVTLSCSPISGHRSVSWYQQTPGQGLQFLFEYFSETQRNKGNFPGRFSGRQFSNSRSEMNVSTLELGDSALYLCASSGYDQASYNEQFFGPGTRLTVL.

The genes are TRBV3-1 and TRBJ1-4, with D hard to call. This CDR3 spans 11 amino acids. V was cut by 5 bases and J by 6 bases, with 4 bases left in between. The V gene's germline CDR1 is LGHDT and CDR2 YNNKEL (reference sequence). The CDR3 DNA reads as TGTGCCAGCAGCGTCGATGAAAAACTGTTTTTT. This translates into CASSVDEKLFF. Using reference TRBV3-1 and TRBJ1-4 for the parts outside the CDR3, the full variable domain is DTAVSQTPKYLVTQMGNDKSIKCEQNLGHDTMYWYKQDSKKFLKIMFSYNNKELIINETVPNRFSPKSPDKAHLNLHINSLELGDSAVYFCASSVDEKLFFGSGTQLSVL.

At least ten counts were recorded for this clonotype. V gene TRBV10-3 combines with J gene TRBJ2-3, with TRBD1 matching 7 bases. This CDR3 spans 15 amino acids. The germline V gene encodes CDR1 ENHRY and CDR2 SYGVKD. V shed 6 bases and J 0 bases; nucleotides not matched to a gene: 6. The CDR3 nucleotides read TGTGCCATCAGCCACAGGGGAATGAGCACAGATACGCAGTATTTT. This sequence encodes CAISHRGMSTDTQYF.

This clonotype has a handful of counts. J is TRBJ2-2 and V is TRBV29-1; the match to TRBD1 covers 10 bases. Germline V gene sequence: CDR1 SQVTM, CDR2 ANQGSEA. This CDR3 region has 16 residues. Trimming removed 5 bases from V and 0 bases from J; junction bases left unmatched: 6. Here the CDR3 reads CSVRTGGLANTGELFF. The CDR3 coding sequence is TGCAGCGTTAGGACAGGGGGGCTAGCGAACACCGGGGAGCTGTTTTTT.

This clonotype was counted a few times. The chain recombines TRBV7-2 with TRBJ1-2, with 9 bases fitting TRBD1. V trimming: 7 bases; J trimming: 6 bases; junction bases outside the gene matches: 6. CDR3 size: 13 residues. CDR1 is SGHTA, CDR2 FQGNSA, per germline. CDR3 DNA: TGTGCCAGCACCATACGGGACAGGGATGGCTACACCTTC. It is translated as CASTIRDRDGYTF.

J is TRBJ2-1 and V is TRBV20-1; weak D call: TRBD2 (5 bases). Germline V lookup: CDR1 DFQATT, CDR2 SNEGSKA (reference sequence). V gave up 3 bases and J gave up 3 bases, with 18 bases separating them. This CDR3 spans 16 amino acids. The CDR3 DNA follows: TGCAGTGCTAGTACAGCGGAGCCGACGAACTACAATGAGCAGTTCTTC. Amino acid sequence: CSASTAEPTNYNEQFF.

This chain joins TRBV14 and TRBJ2-1; D gene unclear. CDR3 size: 13 residues. Germline CDR1 and CDR2: SGHDN and FVKESK. Trimming shortened V by 2 bases and J by 6 bases, and 8 bases separated the two germline ends. The CDR3 sequence is CASSQKNTNEQFF. CDR3 nucleotide sequence: TGTGCCAGCAGCCAAAAGAACACCAATGAGCAGTTCTTC.

V usage is TRBV6-5 and J usage is TRBJ1-6; maybe TRBD1 (6 bases). The CDR3 spans 15 residues. V was shortened by 2 bases and J by 6 bases, with 11 bases between the two germline ends. Germline V gene data show CDR1 as MNHEY and CDR2 as SVGAGI. DNA for the CDR3: TGTGCCAGCAGTTACGGGGGGGCGGGTAATTCACCCCTCCACTTT. Translating gives CASSYGGAGNSPLHF.

In this sample, this clonotype turned up a few times. The chain uses TRBV30 and TRBJ1-2; D is undetermined. V lost 4 bases to trimming and J lost 8 bases, with 20 bases between them. CDR3 length equals 14 residues. Germline CDR1 and CDR2: GTSNPN and SVGIG (reference sequence). The CDR3 DNA follows: TGTGCCTGGAATTGGCGGGTTCGGCCATACGGCTACACCTTC. Translated, it gives CAWNWRVRPYGYTF.

The chain has TRBV28 and TRBJ1-2; D is undetermined. The CDR3 contains 11 residues. CDR1 and CDR2 from the germline V gene are MDHEN and SYDVKM. With 8 bases removed from V and 8 bases from J, the gap between germline ends came to 12 bases. CDR3 region: CASSSQTGYTF. In DNA form, the CDR3 reads TGTGCCAGCTCGTCCCAGACGGGCTACACCTTC.

Many counts were recorded for this clonotype. The chain employs TRBV20-1 and TRBJ2-7; 9 positions match TRBD1. The CDR3 is 15 residues long. After removal of 3 bases from V and 0 bases from J, the junction contained 6 bases not matched to a gene. The germline CDR1 and CDR2 sequences are DFQATT and SNEGSKA (reference sequence). The CDR3 loop reads CSAREGQGRSYEQYF. The CDR3 nucleotides read TGCAGTGCTAGGGAGGGACAGGGCCGCTCCTACGAGCAGTACTTC.

This clonotype has ten or more counts. V usage is TRBV10-3 and J usage is TRBJ2-7; D perhaps matches TRBD1 (5 bases). V shed 4 bases and J shed 0 bases, with 13 bases lying between them. The CDR3 runs to 15 residues. From germline, CDR1 is ENHRY and CDR2 SYGVKD. CDR3: CAISAFGQPSYEQYF. The CDR3 DNA sequence: TGTGCCATCAGTGCATTTGGACAACCCTCCTACGAGCAGTACTTC.

This clonotype was observed many times. The chain has TRBV27 and TRBJ2-1, with D unresolved. The germline gives CDR1 MNHEY, CDR2 SMNVEV (reference sequence). V shed 5 bases and J shed 2 bases, with 13 bases lying between them. There are 15 residues in the CDR3. DNA for the CDR3: TGTGCCAGCAGTCCATTCAGGATCCCCTACAATGAGCAGTTCTTC. Protein product: CASSPFRIPYNEQFF.

This clonotype was counted between two and nine times. The V and J genes are TRBV3-1 and TRBJ2-1, with D hard to call. V lost 4 bases, J lost 4 bases, and 11 bases lay in between. Germline loops: CDR1 LGHDT, CDR2 YNNKEL (reference sequence). This CDR3 is built from 14 residues. CDR3 sequence reads: CASSPGEVYNEQFF. The CDR3 DNA follows: TGTGCCAGCAGCCCCGGAGAGGTATACAATGAGCAGTTCTTC.

The CDR3 sequence: CASSSPGRNQETQYF. The CDR3 nucleotides are TGTGCCAGCAGTTCCCCTGGACGGAACCAAGAGACCCAGTACTTC. The chain has TRBV12-3 or TRBV12-4 and TRBJ2-5; D unclear. The CDR3 contains 15 residues. The V end lost 4 bases, the J end lost 0 bases, and 12 bases lay between the germline ends.

The table lists this clonotype with many counts. The rearrangement links TRBV20-1 to TRBJ2-7, with D possibly being TRBD2 (5 bases). Germline CDR1 is DFQATT and CDR2 is SNEGSKA (reference sequence). Trimming took 3 bases from V and 7 from J, leaving 16 bases between them. CDR3 size: 13 residues. CDR3 coding DNA: TGCAGTGCTAGTGTTGTGGGGTCGGGGGAGCAGTACTTC. It specifies CSASVVGSGEQYF.